This T cell receptor (beta chain) stems from a study of shared clonotypes between healthy human individuals. Sequencing was performed with immunoSEQ multiplex PCR; in TCRdb, only in-frame clones are kept and a portion is missing. Here the sample spans just over 2,000,000 clones, roughly 95% being singletons. The CDR3 contains 15 residues. Between the trimmed V and J ends, which lost 3 bases and 5 bases, there was a span of 14 bases. CDR1 is SGHAT, CDR2 FQNNGV, per germline. Positively selected for CCR7, the CD45RO-negative cells used as naive CD8 cells excluded terminally differentiated effector memory CD45RA+ cells.

Sequenced input: naive CD8+ T cells sorted from blood. The TCR comes from a man between 18 and 35 years old in good health. The chain employs TRBV11-2 and TRBJ1-5; TRBD1 is a possible D gene (6 bases). Written as DNA, the CDR3 is TGTGCCAGCAGCTTGGGCAGGGGATCTGATCAGCCCCAGCATTTT. Amino acids: CASSLGRGSDQPQHF.